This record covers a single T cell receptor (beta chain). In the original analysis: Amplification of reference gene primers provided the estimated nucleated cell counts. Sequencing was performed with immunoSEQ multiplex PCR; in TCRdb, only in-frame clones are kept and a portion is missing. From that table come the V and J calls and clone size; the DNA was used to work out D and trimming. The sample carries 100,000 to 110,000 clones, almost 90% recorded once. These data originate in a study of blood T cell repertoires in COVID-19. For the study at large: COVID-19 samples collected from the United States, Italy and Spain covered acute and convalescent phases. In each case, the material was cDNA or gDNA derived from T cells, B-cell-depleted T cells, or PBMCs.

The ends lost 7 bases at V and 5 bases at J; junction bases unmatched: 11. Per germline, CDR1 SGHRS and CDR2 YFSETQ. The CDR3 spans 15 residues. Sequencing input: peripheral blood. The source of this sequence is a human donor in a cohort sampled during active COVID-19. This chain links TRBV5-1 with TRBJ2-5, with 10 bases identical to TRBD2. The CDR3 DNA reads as TGCGCCAGCGCCTACCGCGCTAGCGGGAGTGAGACCCAGTACTTC. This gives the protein CASAYRASGSETQYF.